The present TCR beta chain was sequenced within a study of vaccination and CD4 T cells after COVID-19 (dated by TCRdb to the early 2020s). Study-level background: Convalescent patients had a positive SARS-CoV-2 result on nasal swab PCR, and of these patients, fewer than ten had mild disease and one had severe disease. Post-vaccine blood samples were obtained a median of around 74 days after the second vaccine dose, with a range of about 12 to 241 days. The convalescent cohort comprised six males and four females, including two Hispanic individuals, seven Caucasians, two Asians and one multiracial person. Two doses of either the Pfizer-BioNTech BNT162b2 vaccine (n=8) or the Moderna mRNA-1273 vaccine (n=2) were administered to participants. For stimulating the cultures, overlapping spike peptide pools were used, derived from SARS-CoV-2 as well as from the common cold coronaviruses HCoV-NL63, HCoV-OC43 and HCoV-229E. Post-COVID blood samples from convalescent patients were collected a median of approximately 100 days after diagnosis, with a range of roughly 30 to 161 days. In over 8 COVID-19 convalescent patients and a few infection-naive healthy vaccine recipients, researchers compared the spike-specific CD4+ TCR repertoire from before mRNA vaccination with the repertoire from after. Control cultures used a CEFX viral epitope pool as positive control, an HIV-1 Nef peptide pool as negative control, or no peptide. General study outcomes and caveats: Only a relatively small number of convalescent patients were included in the study, and early timepoints following natural infection were not analyzed. The median count of SARS-CoV-2-reactive clonotypes went up from 20 to 25 after infection to around 38 after vaccination, although the change was not significant. Among the post-vaccine SARS-CoV-2-reactive clones in convalescent patients, a median roughly 85% showed up only after vaccination, which suggests vaccine-specific priming. In convalescent patients, nearly all vaccine-specific clones (304 of 307) were found to be mono-reactive for SARS-CoV-2 spike rather than cross-reactive with common cold coronaviruses.

Library preparation employed PCR. At the Johns Hopkins FTIC core, DNA from the cultured CD4+ T cells underwent TCR sequencing with the Oncomine TCR Beta short-read assay. Genomic DNA was extracted from the cultured CD4+ T cells with the QIAamp micro DNA kit. Oncomine TCR Beta libraries made from cultured CD4+ T cells were pooled using unique dual indexes and sequenced on an Illumina iSeq 100. The study's own analysis went as follows. Non-productive sequences were removed, and CDR3s that did not start with C, did not end with F or W, or were shorter than 7 amino acids were discarded. Antigen-specific clonotypes were identified using the MANAFEST web application through comparison of peptide-stimulated wells with reference and other culture wells. An FDR below 0.05, an odds ratio above 5, and a productive frequency above 0.1% in at least two of three replicate wells were required for clones to be considered positive. A clonotype was classed as cross-reactive if the clonotype showed significant expansion both in SARS-CoV-2 spike wells and in at least one common cold coronavirus spike condition. CDR3 homology was assessed with Levenshtein distances (stringdist) and unrooted phylogenetic trees (ape) in R version 3.6.1. TCRdb itself trimmed the public reads at Q25 with fastp, ran MiXCR and retained productive beta chains. Rows with a matching CDR3 protein are joined into one entry that keeps the most common DNA and genes. The V and J calls follow TCRdb's processing rather than the paper's. For this sample the table gives fewer than 13,000 distinct CDR3 sequences, of which approximately 71% were detected only once. The ten largest clones add up to 26% of the sample.

The germline V gene encodes CDR1 SGHRS and CDR2 YFSETQ. CDR3 length: 18 amino acids, cysteine to phenylalanine. The read is trimmed to its CDR3 DNA, 54 bases read in frame from base 1. Ends trimmed: V by 0 bases, J by 6 bases; bases unmatched to a gene: 12. As for this clonotype: It has no known antigen specificity. No quality values exist for individual bases; no much larger clone is one base distant.

The sample's treatment or condition, from its label and the paper: approximately nine-day PBMC culture with coronavirus spike peptide pools or control peptides (ViraFEST assay). The ViraFEST assay, used in the study, expanded antigen-specific T cells with peptide pools and then identified the expanded clonotypes through TCR sequencing. The positive SARS-CoV-2 PCR tests of the convalescent patients were dated from March to December 2020, before the Alpha, Beta and Delta variants emerged in the United States. About 1.8 million PBMCs per well were cultured in IMDM with approximately 5% human AB serum and 7.5 to 10 IU/ml IL-2, plus 10 ug/ml peptide pools. Half of the culture medium was replaced with fresh IL-2-containing medium on days 3 and 7. After less than twelve days of culture, CD4+ T cells were isolated by negative selection with the EasySep CD4+ T cell isolation kit. PBMCs were separated from whole blood using Ficoll-Paque Plus gradient centrifugation and then either used fresh or cryopreserved at -140C. Culture conditions were generally each tested in triplicate wells.

This TCR was recovered from a human donor who had recovered from COVID-19. The chain joins TRBV5-1 to TRBJ2-2, with 9 bases matching TRBD1. Sequencing input: CD4+ T cells from blood, cultured in vitro. The CDR3 here reads CASSLGAGTGILAGELFF. The base sequence is TGCGCCAGCAGCTTGGGCGCCGGGACAGGGATTCTGGCCGGGGAGCTGTTTTTT.